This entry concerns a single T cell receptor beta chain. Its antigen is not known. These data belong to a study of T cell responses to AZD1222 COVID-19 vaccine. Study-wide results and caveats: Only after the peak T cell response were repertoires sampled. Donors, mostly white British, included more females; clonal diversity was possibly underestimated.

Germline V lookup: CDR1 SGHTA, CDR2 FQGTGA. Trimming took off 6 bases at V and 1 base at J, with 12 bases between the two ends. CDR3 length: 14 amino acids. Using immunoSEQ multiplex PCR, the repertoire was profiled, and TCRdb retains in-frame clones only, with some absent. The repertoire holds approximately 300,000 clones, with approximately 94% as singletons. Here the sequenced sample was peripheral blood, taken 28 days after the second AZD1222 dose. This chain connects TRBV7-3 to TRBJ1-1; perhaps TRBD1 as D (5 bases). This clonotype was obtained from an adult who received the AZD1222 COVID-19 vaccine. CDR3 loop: CASSQGLGNTEAFF. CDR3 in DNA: TGTGCCAGCAGTCAGGGCCTAGGGAACACTGAAGCTTTCTTT.